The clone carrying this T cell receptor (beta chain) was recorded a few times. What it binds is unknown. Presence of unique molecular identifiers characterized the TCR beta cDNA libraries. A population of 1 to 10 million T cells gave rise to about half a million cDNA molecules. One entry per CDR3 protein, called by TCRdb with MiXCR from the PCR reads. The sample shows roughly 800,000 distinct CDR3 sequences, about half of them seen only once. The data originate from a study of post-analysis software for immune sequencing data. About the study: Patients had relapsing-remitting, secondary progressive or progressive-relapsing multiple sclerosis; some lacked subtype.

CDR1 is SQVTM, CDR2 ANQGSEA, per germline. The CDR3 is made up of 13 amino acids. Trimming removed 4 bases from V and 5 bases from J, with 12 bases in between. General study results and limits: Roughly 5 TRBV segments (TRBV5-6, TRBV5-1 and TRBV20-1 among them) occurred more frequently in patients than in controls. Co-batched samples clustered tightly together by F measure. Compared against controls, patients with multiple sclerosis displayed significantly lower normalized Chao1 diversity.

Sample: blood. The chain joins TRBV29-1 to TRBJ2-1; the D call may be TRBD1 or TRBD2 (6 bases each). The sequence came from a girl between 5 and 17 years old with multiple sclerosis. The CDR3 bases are TGCAGCGTTGGCCGGGGGCTTGACAATGAGCAGTTCTTC. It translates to CSVGRGLDNEQFF.